This TCR beta chain was observed in a study of CD4 and CD8 cells across lung adenocarcinoma regions. TCRdb reanalysed the PCR reads using MiXCR and keeps one entry per CDR3 protein. The data show 9,500 to 15,000 distinct CDR3 sequences, over 45% seen once. In regard to this clonotype: At one boundary the junction diverges from the germline segment, which might be a read error.

Samples came from patients with localized non-small cell lung adenocarcinoma. The CDR3 runs 15 residues. Germline values: CDR1 MNHNS, CDR2 SASEGT. The clonotype originates from a male donor with lung adenocarcinoma. The CD4 and CD8 labels of this study may be unreliable. The sequenced sample was CD8+ T cells from the margin of a lung tumor. The gene calls are TRBV6-1 and TRBJ2-3; D assignment may be TRBD1 or TRBD2 (6 bases each). CDR3 DNA sequence: TGTGCCAGGGGTAAGGGGGGCACTAGCAAAGAGACCCAGTACTTT. Encoded protein: CARGKGGTSKETQYF.